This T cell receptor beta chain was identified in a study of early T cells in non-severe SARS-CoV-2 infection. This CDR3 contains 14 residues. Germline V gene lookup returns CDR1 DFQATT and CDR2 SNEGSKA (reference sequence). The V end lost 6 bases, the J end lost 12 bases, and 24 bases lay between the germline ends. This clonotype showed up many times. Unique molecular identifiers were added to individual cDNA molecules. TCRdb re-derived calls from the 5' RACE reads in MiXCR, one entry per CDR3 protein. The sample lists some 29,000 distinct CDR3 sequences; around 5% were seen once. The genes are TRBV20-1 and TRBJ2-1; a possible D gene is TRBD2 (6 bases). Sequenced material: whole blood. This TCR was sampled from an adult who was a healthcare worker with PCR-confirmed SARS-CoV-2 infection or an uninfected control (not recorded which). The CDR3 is CSASPGEDLTGQFF. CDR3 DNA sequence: TGCAGTGCATCCCCGGGAGAAGACTTGACTGGGCAGTTCTTC.